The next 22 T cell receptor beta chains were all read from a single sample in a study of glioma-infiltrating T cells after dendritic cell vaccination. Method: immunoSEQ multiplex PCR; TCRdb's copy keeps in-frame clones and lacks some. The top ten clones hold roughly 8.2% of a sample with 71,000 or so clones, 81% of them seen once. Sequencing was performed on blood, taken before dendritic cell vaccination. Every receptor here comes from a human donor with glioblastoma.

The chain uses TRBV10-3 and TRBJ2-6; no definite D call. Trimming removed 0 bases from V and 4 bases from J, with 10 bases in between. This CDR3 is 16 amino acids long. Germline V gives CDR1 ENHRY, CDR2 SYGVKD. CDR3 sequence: CAISESTILGANVLTF. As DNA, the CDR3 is TGTGCCATCAGTGAGTCAACGATTCTAGGGGCCAACGTCCTGACTTTC.

The CDR3 sequence is CASSPTRTGEPYNEQFF. CDR3 coding DNA: TGTGCCAGCAGCCCTACGAGAACAGGGGAACCCTACAATGAGCAGTTCTTC. The rearrangement joins TRBV5-6 to TRBJ2-1; 7 nucleotides match TRBD1. Germline V gene data show CDR1 as SGHDT and CDR2 as YYEEEE. The length of the CDR3 is 17 residues. With 4 bases clipped from V and 2 bases from J, the junction kept 12 bases outside the gene matches.

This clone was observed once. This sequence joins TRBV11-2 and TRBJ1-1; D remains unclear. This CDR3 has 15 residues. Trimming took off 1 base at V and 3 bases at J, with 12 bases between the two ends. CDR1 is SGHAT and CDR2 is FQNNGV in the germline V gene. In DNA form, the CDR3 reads TGTGCCAGCAGCTTAGTCGAAGCATTGGACACTGAAGCTTTCTTT. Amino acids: CASSLVEALDTEAFF.

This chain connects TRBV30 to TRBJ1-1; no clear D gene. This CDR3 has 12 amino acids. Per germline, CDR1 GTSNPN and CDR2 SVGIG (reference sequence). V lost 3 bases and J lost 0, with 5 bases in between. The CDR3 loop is CAWSRLNTEAFF. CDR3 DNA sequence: TGTGCCTGGAGCAGGCTGAACACTGAAGCTTTCTTT.

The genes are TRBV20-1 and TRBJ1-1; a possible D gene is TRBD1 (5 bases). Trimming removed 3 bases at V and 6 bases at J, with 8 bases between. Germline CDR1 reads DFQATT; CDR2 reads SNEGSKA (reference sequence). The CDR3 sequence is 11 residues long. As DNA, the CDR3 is TGCAGTGCTAGCAGGGTCCCTGAAGCTTTCTTT. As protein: CSASRVPEAFF.

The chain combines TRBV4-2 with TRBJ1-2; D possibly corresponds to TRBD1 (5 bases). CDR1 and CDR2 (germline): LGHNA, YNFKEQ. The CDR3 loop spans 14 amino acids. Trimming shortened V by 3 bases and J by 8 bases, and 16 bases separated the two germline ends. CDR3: CASSHYSQGWGYTF. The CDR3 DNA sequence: TGTGCCAGCAGCCATTACTCCCAGGGATGGGGCTACACCTTC.

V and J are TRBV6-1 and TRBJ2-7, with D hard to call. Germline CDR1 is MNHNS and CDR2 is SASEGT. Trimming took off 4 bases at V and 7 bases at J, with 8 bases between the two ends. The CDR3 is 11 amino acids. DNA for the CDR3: TGTGCCAGCAGTGTATACGCGGAGCAGTACTTC. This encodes CASSVYAEQYF.

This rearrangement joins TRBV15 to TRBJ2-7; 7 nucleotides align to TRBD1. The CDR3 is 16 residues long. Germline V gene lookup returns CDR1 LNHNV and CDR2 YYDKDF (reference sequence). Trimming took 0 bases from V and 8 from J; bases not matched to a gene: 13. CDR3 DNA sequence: TGTGCCACCAGCAGAGATCTGTCCCCAACAGGGGACAAGCAGTACTTC. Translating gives CATSRDLSPTGDKQYF.

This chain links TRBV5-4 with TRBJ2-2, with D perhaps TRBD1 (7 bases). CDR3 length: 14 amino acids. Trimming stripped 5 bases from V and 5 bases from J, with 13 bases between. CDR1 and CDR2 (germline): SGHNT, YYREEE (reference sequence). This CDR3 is CASSEGAGTGELFF. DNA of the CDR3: TGTGCCAGCAGTGAGGGGGCGGGGACCGGGGAGCTGTTTTTT.

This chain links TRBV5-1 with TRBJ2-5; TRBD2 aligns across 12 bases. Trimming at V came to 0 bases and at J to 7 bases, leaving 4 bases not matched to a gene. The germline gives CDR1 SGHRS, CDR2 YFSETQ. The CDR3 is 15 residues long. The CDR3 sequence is CASSLEASGGGTQYF. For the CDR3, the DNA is TGCGCCAGCAGCTTGGAGGCTAGCGGGGGGGGGACCCAGTACTTC.

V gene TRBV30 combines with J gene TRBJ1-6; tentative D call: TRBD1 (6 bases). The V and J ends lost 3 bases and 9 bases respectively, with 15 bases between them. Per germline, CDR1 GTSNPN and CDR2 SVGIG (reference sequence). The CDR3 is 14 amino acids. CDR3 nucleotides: TGTGCCTGGAGGGGGGCAGGGGACGCTTCACCCCTCCACTTT. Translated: CAWRGAGDASPLHF.

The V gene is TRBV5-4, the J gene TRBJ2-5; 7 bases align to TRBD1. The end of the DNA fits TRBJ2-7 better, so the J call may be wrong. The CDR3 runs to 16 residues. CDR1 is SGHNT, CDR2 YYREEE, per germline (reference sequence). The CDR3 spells CASSKNRGPGIYEQYF. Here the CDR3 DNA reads TGTGCCAGCAGCAAGAACAGGGGACCGGGAATATACGAGCAGTACTTC.

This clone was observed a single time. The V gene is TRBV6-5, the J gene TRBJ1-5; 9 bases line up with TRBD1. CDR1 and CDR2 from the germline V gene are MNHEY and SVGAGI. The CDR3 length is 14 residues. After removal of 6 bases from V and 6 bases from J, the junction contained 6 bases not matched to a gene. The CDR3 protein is CASRELQGAQPQHF. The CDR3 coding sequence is TGTGCCAGCAGAGAACTACAGGGGGCTCAGCCCCAGCATTTT.

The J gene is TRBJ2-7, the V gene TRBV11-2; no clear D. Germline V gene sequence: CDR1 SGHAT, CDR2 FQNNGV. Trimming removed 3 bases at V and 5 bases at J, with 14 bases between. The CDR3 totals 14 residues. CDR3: CASSFATHEDEQYF. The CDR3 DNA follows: TGTGCCAGCAGCTTCGCCACCCATGAGGACGAGCAGTACTTC.

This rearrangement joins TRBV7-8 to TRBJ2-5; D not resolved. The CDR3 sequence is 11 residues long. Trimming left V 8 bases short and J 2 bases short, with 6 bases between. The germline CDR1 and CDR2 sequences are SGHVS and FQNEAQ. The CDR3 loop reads CASGQQETQYF. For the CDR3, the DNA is TGTGCCAGCGGCCAGCAAGAGACCCAGTACTTC.

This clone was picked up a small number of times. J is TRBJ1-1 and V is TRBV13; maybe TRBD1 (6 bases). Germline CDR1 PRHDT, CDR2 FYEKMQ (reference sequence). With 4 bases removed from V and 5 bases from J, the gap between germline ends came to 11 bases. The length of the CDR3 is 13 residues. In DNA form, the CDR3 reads TGTGCCAGCAGCTATAATCAGGGGACTGAAGCTTTCTTT. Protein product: CASSYNQGTEAFF.

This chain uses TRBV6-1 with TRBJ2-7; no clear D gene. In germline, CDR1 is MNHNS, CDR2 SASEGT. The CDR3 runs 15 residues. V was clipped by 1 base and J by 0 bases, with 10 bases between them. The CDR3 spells CASSEDLTYSYEQYF. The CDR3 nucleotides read TGTGCCAGCAGTGAAGACCTGACTTACTCCTACGAGCAGTACTTC.

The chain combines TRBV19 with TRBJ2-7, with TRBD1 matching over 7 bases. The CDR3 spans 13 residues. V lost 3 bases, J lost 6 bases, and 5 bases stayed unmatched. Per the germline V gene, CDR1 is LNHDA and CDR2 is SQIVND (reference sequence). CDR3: CASSITGVGEQYF. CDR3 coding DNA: TGTGCCAGTAGTATCACAGGGGTAGGCGAGCAGTACTTC.

CDR3 sequence: CASSLTGDYQETQYF. CDR3 nucleotide sequence: TGCGCCAGCAGTCTGACAGGGGATTACCAAGAGACCCAGTACTTC. This chain uses TRBV5-1 with TRBJ2-5; 8 bases align to TRBD1. CDR3 size: 15 residues. The J segment lost 0 bases and the V segment lost 5 bases, leaving 6 bases of the junction unmatched. Germline V lookup: CDR1 SGHRS, CDR2 YFSETQ.

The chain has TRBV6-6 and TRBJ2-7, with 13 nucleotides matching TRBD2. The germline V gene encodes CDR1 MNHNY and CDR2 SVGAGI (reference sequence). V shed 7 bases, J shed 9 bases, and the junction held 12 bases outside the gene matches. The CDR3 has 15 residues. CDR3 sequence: CASKITGTSGASQYF. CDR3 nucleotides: TGTGCCAGCAAGATTACGGGGACTAGCGGGGCCTCGCAGTACTTC.

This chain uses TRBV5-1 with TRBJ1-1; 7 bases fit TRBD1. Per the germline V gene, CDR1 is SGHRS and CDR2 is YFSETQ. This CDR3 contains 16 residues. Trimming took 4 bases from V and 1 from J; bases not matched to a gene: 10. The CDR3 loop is CASSPLGQVGNTEAFF. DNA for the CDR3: TGCGCCAGCAGCCCCCTCGGACAGGTTGGGAACACTGAAGCTTTCTTT.

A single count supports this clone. The CDR3 coding sequence is TGTGCCAGCAGCGGACGGACAGGGGACACTGAAGCTTTCTTT. Translating it yields CASSGRTGDTEAFF. The genes are TRBV11-3 and TRBJ1-1, with TRBD1 matching 9 bases. Germline CDR1 SGHNT, CDR2 YENEEA. The CDR3 spans 14 residues. Losses at the gene ends were 5 bases for V and 3 bases for J; bases not matched to a gene: 4.